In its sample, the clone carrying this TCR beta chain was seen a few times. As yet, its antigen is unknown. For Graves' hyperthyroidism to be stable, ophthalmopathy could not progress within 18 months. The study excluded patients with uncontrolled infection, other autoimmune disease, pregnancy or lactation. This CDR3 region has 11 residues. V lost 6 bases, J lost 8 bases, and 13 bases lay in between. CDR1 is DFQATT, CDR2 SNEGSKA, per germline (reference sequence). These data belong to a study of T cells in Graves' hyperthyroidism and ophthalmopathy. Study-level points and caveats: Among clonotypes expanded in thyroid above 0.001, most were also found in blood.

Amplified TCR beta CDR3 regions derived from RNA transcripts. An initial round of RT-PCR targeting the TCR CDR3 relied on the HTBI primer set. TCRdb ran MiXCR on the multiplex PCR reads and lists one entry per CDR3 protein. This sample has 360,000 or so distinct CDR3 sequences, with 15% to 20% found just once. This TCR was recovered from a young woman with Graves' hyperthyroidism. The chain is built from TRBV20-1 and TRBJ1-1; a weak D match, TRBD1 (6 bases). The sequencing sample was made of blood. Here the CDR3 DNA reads TGCAGTGCACAAGGGGGTACAGAAGCTTTCTTT. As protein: CSAQGGTEAFF.